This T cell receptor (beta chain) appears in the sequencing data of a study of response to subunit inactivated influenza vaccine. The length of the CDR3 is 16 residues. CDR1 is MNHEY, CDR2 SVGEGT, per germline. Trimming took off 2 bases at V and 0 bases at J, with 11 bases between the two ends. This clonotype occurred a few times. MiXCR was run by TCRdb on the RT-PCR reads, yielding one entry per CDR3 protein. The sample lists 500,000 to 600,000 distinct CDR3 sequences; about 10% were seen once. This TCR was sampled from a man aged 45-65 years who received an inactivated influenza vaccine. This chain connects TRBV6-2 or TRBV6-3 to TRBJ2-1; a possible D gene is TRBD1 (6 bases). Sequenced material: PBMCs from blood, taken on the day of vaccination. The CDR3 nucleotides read TGTGCCAGCAGTTACAATCAGGGGAGCTCCTACAATGAGCAGTTCTTC. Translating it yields CASSYNQGSSYNEQFF.